The source of this T cell receptor beta chain is a study of human CD8 memory T cell subsets. The study, taken as a whole, reports: The study sequenced T cell receptor beta chains and no other chains.

This clonotype shows up as medium-sized by frequency. As yet, its antigen is unknown. Extraction of RNA, which was performed with an RNeasy Mini Kit, drew on duplicate vials of over 120,000 sorted CD8+ T cells per subset. TCR beta libraries were made by UMI-labeled 5' RACE. TCRdb re-called the 5' RACE reads; every CDR3 protein appears as one record, without DNA. The listing contains 17,000 or so distinct CDR3 sequences. The sequencing input was CD8+ stem-like memory T cells (TSCM and TCM) sorted from PBMCs. Subset in this sample: stem-like memory CD8 T cells (TSTEM), CCR7+ PD-1- TIGIT-. This receptor was identified in a human donor in good health.

The CDR3: CASSGHYSNQPQHF. The rearrangement joins TRBV27 to TRBJ1-5; without DNA, the TCRdb call of TRBD1 cannot be checked. The CDR3 runs 14 residues. From germline, CDR1 is MNHEY and CDR2 SMNVEV (reference sequence).